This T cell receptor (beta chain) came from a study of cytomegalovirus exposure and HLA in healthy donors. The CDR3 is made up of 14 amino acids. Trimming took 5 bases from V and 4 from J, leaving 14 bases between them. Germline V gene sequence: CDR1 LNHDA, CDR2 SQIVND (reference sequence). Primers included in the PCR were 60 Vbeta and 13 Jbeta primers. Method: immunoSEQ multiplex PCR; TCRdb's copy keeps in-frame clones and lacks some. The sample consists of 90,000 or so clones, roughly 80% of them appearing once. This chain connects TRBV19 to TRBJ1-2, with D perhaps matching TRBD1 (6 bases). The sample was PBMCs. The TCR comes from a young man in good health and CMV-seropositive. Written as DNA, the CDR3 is TGTGCCAGTAGTTCCACAGGGTCGGGCTATGGCTACACCTTC. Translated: CASSSTGSGYGYTF.